This record concerns one T cell receptor beta chain sequence. TCR beta VDJ combinations and CDR3 sequences were profiled from genomic DNA. Each CDR3 protein is one row after TCRdb ran MiXCR on the reads. The table shows roughly 250,000 distinct CDR3 sequences, with around half occurring only once. In germline, CDR1 is WNHNN, CDR2 SYGVQD (reference sequence). The CDR3 is 15 amino acids. Germline trimming cut 3 bases from V and 3 bases from J; bases unmatched to any gene: 4. This sample is drawn from a study of CD8+CD57+ T cells in acquired aplastic anemia. Patients selected for sequencing had displayed CD8+CD57+ cell expansion by flow cytometry.

Input material: sorted CD4+, CD8+, or CD8+CD57+ T cells (not recorded which) from PBMCs. The J gene is TRBJ2-7, the V gene TRBV10-1; 11 bases match TRBD1. This TCR was recovered from a human donor with aplastic anemia. As DNA, the CDR3 is TGCGCCAGCAGTGATCCCGGGACAGGGGGCTACGAGCAGTACTTC. Amino acid sequence: CASSDPGTGGYEQYF.